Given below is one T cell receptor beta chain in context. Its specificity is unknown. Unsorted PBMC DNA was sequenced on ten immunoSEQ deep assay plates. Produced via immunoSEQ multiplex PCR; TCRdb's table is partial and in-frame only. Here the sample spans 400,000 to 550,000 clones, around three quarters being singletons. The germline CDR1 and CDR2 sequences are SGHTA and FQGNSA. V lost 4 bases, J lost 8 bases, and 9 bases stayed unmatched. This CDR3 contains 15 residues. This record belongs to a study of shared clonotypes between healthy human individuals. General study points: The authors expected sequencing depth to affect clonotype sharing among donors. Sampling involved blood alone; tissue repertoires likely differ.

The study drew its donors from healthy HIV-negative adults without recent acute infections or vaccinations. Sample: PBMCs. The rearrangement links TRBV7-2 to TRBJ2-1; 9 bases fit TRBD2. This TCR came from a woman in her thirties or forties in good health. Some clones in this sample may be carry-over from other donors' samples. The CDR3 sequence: CASSYGSGSLYEQFF. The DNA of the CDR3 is TGTGCCAGCAGCTACGGTAGCGGGAGCTTGTATGAGCAGTTCTTC.